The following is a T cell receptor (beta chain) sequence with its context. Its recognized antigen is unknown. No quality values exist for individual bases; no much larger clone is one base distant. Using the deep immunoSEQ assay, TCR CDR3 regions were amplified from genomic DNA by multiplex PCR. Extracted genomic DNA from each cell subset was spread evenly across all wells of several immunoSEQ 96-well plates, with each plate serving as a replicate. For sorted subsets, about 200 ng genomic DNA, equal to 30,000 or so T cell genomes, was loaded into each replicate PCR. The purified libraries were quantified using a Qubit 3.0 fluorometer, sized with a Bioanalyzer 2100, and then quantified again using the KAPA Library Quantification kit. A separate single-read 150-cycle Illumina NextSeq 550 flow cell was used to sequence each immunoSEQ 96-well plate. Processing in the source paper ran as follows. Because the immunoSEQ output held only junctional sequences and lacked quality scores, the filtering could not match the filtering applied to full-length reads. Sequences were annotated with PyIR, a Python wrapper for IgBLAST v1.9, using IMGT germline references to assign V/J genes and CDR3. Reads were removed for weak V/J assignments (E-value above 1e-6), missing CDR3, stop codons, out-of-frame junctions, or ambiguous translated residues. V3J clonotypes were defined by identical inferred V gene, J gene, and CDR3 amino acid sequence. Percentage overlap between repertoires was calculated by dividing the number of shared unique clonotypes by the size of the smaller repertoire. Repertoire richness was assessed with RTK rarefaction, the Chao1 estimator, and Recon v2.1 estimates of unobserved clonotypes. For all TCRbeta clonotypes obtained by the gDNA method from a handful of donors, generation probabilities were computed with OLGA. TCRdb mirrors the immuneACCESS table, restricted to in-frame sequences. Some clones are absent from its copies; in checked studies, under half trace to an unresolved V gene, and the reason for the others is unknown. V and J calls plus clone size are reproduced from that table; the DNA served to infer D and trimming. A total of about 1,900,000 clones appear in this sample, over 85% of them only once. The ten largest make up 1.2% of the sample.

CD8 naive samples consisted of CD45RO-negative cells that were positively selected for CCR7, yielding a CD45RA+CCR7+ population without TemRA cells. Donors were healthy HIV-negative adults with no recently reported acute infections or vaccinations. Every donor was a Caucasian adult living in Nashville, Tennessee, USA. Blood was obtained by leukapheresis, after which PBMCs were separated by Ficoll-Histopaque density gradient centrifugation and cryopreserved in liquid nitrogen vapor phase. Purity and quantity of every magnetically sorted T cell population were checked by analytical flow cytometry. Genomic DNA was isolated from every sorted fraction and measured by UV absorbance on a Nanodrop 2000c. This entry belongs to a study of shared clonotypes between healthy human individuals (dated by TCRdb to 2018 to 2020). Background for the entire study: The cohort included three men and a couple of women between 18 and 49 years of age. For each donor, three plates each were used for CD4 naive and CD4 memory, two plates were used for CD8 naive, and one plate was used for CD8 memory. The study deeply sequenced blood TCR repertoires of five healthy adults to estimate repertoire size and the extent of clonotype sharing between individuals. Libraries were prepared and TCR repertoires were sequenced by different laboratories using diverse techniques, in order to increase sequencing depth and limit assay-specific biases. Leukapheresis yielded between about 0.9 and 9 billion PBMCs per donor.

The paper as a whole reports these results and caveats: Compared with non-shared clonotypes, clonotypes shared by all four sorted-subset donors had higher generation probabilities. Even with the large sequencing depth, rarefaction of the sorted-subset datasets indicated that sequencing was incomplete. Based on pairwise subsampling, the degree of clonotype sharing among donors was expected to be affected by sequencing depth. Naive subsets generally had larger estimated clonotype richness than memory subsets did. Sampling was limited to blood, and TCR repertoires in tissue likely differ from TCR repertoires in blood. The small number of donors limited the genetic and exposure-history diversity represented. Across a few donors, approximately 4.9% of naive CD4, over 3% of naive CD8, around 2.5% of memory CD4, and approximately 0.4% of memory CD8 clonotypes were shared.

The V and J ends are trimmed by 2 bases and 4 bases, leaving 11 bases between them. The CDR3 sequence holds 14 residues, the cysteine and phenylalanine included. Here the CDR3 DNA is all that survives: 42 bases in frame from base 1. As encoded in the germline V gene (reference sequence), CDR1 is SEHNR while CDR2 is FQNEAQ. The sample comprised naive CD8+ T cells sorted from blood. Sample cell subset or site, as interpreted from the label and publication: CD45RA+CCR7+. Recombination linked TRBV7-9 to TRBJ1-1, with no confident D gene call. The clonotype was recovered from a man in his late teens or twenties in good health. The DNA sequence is TGTGCCAGCAGCTTAACGGCCCTGGGCACTGAAGCTTTCTTT. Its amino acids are CASSLTALGTEAFF. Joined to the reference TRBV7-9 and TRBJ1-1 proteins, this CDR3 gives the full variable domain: DTGVSQNPRHKITKRGQNVTFRCDPISEHNRLYWYRQTLGQGPEFLTYFQNEAQLEKSRLLSDRFSAERPKGSFSTLEIQRTEQGDSAMYLCASSLTALGTEAFFGQGTRLTVV.